The rows below give T cell receptor beta chains drawn from one sample of a study of cytomegalovirus exposure and HLA in healthy donors. Clones were sequenced by immunoSEQ multiplex PCR, and TCRdb holds only the in-frame ones, with some missing. Of about 100,000 clones detected, under 80% appear once; the ten largest clones hold 4.1%. Sequenced input: PBMCs. Source of these receptors: a man in his forties in good health and CMV-seronegative. The CDR3 runs from the conserved cysteine through the conserved F or W. A D gene is named only where the DNA matches it firmly. Rows give clone size only sometimes, using once, few, many, or a class for an expanded clone.

>TRBJ2-7|NA|NA|TRBV28
CASNPRRRGIDYEQYF
TGTGCCAGCAACCCGCGTCGGAGAGGAATAGACTACGAGCAGTACTTC
>TRBJ1-1|once|TRBD1|TRBV4-2
CASSRTGTGNTEAFF
TGTGCCAGCAGCCGAACCGGGACAGGGAACACTGAAGCTTTCTTT
>TRBJ1-2|NA|TRBD1|TRBV7-2
CASSSGQGVYYGYTF
TGTGCCAGCAGCTCGGGACAGGGGGTTTACTATGGCTACACCTTC
>TRBJ2-1|NA|TRBD2|TRBV6-4
CASSLGLAGGTEQFF
TGTGCCAGCAGTTTGGGACTAGCGGGGGGGACTGAGCAGTTCTTC
>TRBJ1-1|NA|NA|TRBV5-4
CASSPLEGNAEAFF
TGTGCCAGCAGCCCTCTAGAGGGAAACGCTGAAGCTTTCTTT
>TRBJ1-5|NA|TRBD1|TRBV7-2
CASSLAPGTGLSQPQHF
TGTGCCAGCAGCTTAGCGCCCGGGACAGGGCTGAGTCAGCCCCAGCATTTT
>TRBJ2-3|NA|TRBD2|TRBV11-2
CASSLLISGGPIPDTQYF
TGTGCCAGCAGCTTATTAATATCGGGGGGGCCGATTCCAGATACGCAGTATTTT
>TRBJ2-2|NA|NA|TRBV6-6
CASSTGSGELFF
TGTGCCAGCAGCACAGGATCGGGGGAGCTGTTTTTT
>TRBJ2-5|NA|TRBD2|TRBV5-4
CASSFRGDGETQYF
TGTGCCAGCAGCTTCCGGGGGGACGGGGAGACCCAGTACTTC
>TRBJ2-3|NA|TRBD2|TRBV6-6
CASSWLAGGSTDTQYF
TGTGCCAGCAGTTGGTTAGCGGGGGGTTCCACGGATACGCAGTATTTT
>TRBJ1-1|NA|NA|TRBV6-6
CASSGRDRVTEAFF
TGTGCCAGCAGTGGTCGGGATCGAGTCACTGAAGCTTTCTTT
>TRBJ2-1|once|TRBD1|TRBV2
CASRTGGEQFF
TGTGCCAGCAGGACAGGGGGAGAGCAGTTCTTC
>TRBJ2-3|NA|TRBD1|TRBV29-1
CSVEGQGMADTQYF
TGCAGCGTTGAGGGACAGGGGATGGCAGATACGCAGTATTTT
>TRBJ2-7|NA|TRBD1|TRBV5-1
CASSLITGAYEQYF
TGCGCCAGCAGCTTGATAACAGGGGCCTACGAGCAGTACTTC
>TRBJ2-5|NA|TRBD1|TRBV10-1
CASRGAPGTGGCQETQYF
TGCGCCAGCAGAGGGGCCCCTGGGACAGGGGGCTGCCAAGAGACCCAGTACTTC
>TRBJ2-5|few|NA|TRBV9
CASSPGGGVETQYF
TGTGCCAGCAGCCCCGGCGGCGGAGTTGAGACCCAGTACTTC
>TRBJ2-3|NA|TRBD2|TRBV6-4
CASASGGTQYF
TGTGCCAGCGCTAGCGGTGGAACGCAGTATTTT
>TRBJ2-1|few|TRBD2|TRBV9
CASSTGLSSSYNEQFF
TGTGCCAGCAGCACGGGACTATCGAGCTCCTACAATGAGCAGTTCTTC
>TRBJ2-7|once|NA|TRBV15
CATSRDGERNEQYF
TGTGCCACCAGCAGAGATGGCGAGAGGAACGAGCAGTACTTC
>TRBJ1-2|NA|TRBD1|TRBV18
CASSPEQGSGGYTF
TGTGCCAGCTCACCAGAACAGGGGTCGGGTGGCTACACCTTC
>TRBJ1-1|NA|NA|TRBV11-2
CASSFPGGTTEAFF
TGTGCCAGCAGCTTTCCGGGGGGTACCACTGAAGCTTTCTTT
>TRBJ1-5|NA|NA|TRBV7-9
CSSSSGTLGNQPQHF
TGTTCCAGCAGCTCGGGGACTTTGGGCAATCAGCCCCAGCATTTT
>TRBJ2-1|NA|NA|TRBV18
CASSSGTSNEQFF
TGTGCCAGCTCGTCGGGTACTAGCAATGAGCAGTTCTTC
>TRBJ1-1|few|TRBD1|TRBV5-4
CASSSETGSGTEAFF
TGTGCCAGCAGCTCTGAGACAGGGTCGGGCACTGAAGCTTTCTTT
>TRBJ2-5|NA|NA|TRBV11-2
CASSRDRQETQYF
TGTGCCAGCAGCCGCGACAGACAAGAGACCCAGTACTTC
>TRBJ2-3|few|TRBD2|TRBV30
CAFSGGFVNTQYF
TGTGCCTTCAGCGGGGGATTCGTAAATACGCAGTATTTT
>TRBJ1-1|NA|TRBD1|TRBV10-2
CASRGQVNTEAFF
TGCGCCAGCAGAGGACAGGTGAACACTGAAGCTTTCTTT
>TRBJ1-1|NA|NA|TRBV27
CASSAGINTEAFF
TGTGCCAGCAGTGCCGGGATAAACACTGAAGCTTTCTTT
>TRBJ1-4|few|NA|TRBV19
CASSIYTTNEKLFF
TGTGCCAGTAGTATTTATACAACTAATGAAAAACTGTTTTTT
>TRBJ1-3|NA|NA|TRBV7-6
CASSLTTPGGSGNTIYF
TGTGCCAGCAGCTTAACCACGCCCGGGGGGTCAGGAAACACCATATATTTT
>TRBJ1-1|NA|NA|TRBV2
CASSEREETEAFF
TGTGCCAGCAGTGAACGAGAGGAGACTGAAGCTTTCTTT
>TRBJ1-1|NA|TRBD1|TRBV6-1
CASQMRQGRTEAFF
TGTGCCAGCCAAATGAGACAGGGAAGGACTGAAGCTTTCTTT
>TRBJ1-3|NA|NA|TRBV19
CASGEGRSVNTIYF
TGTGCCAGTGGGGAAGGGAGGAGCGTGAACACCATATATTTT
>TRBJ1-2|NA|NA|TRBV19
CASTDRNNYGYTF
TGTGCCAGTACCGACAGGAATAACTATGGCTACACCTTC
>TRBJ1-5|few|NA|TRBV7-9
CSSSLPDQPQHF
TGTTCCAGCAGCTTACCCGATCAGCCCCAGCATTTT
>TRBJ1-6|NA|TRBD1|TRBV7-8
CASRRTGSGSPLHF
TGTGCCAGCAGGCGGACAGGGTCGGGCTCACCCCTCCACTTT
>TRBJ1-4|NA|NA|TRBV15
CATSRETTTNEKLFF
TGTGCCACCAGCAGAGAGACAACAACTAATGAAAAACTGTTTTTT
>TRBJ1-1|NA|TRBD1|TRBV19
CASSPQGALGTEAFF
TGTGCCAGTAGTCCACAGGGGGCGCTGGGAACTGAAGCTTTCTTT
>TRBJ1-3|NA|NA|TRBV5-1
CASSTDGSSGNTIYF
TGCGCCAGCAGCACCGACGGGAGCTCTGGAAACACCATATATTTT
>TRBJ1-2|NA|TRBD1|TRBV28
CASSQGQGKYGYTF
TGTGCCAGCAGTCAGGGACAGGGGAAATATGGCTACACCTTC
>TRBJ1-1|NA|NA|TRBV11-3
CASSLGAPMNTEAFF
TGTGCCAGCAGCTTAGGGGCGCCGATGAACACTGAAGCTTTCTTT
>TRBJ2-1|NA|TRBD1|TRBV6-7
CASSAPGTGYNEQFF
TGTGCCAGCAGTGCCCCCGGGACAGGTTACAATGAGCAGTTCTTC
>TRBJ1-1|NA|NA|TRBV6-5
CASSSLNSNTEAFF
TGTGCCAGCAGCTCTTTAAACTCGAACACTGAAGCTTTCTTT
>TRBJ2-3|NA|TRBD2|TRBV7-7
CASSPTGAGGRDTQYF
TGTGCCAGCAGCCCAACCGGGGCGGGGGGCCGGGATACGCAGTATTTT
>TRBJ2-5|NA|NA|TRBV13
CASRGWSGGETQYF
TGTGCCAGCAGAGGGTGGAGTGGAGGGGAGACCCAGTACTTC
>TRBJ2-5|few|NA|TRBV6-1
CASSGSRNQETQYF
TGTGCCAGCAGTGGGAGTAGAAACCAAGAGACCCAGTACTTC
>TRBJ1-1|NA|NA|TRBV7-9
CASSTQRRPGYAFF
TGTGCCAGCAGCACACAGCGTCGTCCGGGGTACGCTTTCTTT
>TRBJ1-6|NA|NA|TRBV5-1
CASSIFRGSPPLHF
TGCGCCAGCAGCATATTCAGGGGTAGTCCACCCCTCCACTTT
>TRBJ2-3|NA|TRBD1|TRBV28
CASSLGQVSTDTQYF
TGTGCCAGCAGTTTAGGACAGGTTAGCACAGATACGCAGTATTTT
>TRBJ2-3|NA|TRBD1|TRBV6-1
CASRNRGLTDTQYF
TGTGCCAGCAGGAACAGGGGGCTAACAGATACGCAGTATTTT
>TRBJ2-3|once|TRBD2|TRBV18
CASSPPGGASPQYF
TGTGCCAGCTCACCCCCCGGGGGGGCTTCCCCGCAGTATTTT
>TRBJ2-7|NA|TRBD1|TRBV27
CASSAADRTREQYF
TGTGCCAGCAGTGCGGCGGACAGGACCCGCGAGCAGTACTTC